This T cell receptor beta chain was recovered during a study of naive and memory T cell subsets. Points from the study as a whole: Possibly reflecting memory cells re-expressing CD45RA, a few larger clonotypes occurred in naive repertoires, especially CD8.

The beta constant-region primer was an equimolar mix of two oligonucleotides covering TRBC1 and TRBC2. The ligated cDNA underwent four PCR rounds using SP2 and nested alpha and beta constant-region primers. Each CDR3 protein gets one entry after TCRdb re-called the UMI-ligation and nested PCR reads with MiXCR. The table lists 130,000 to 150,000 distinct CDR3 sequences, 22% of them singletons. For this clonotype: Its matching antigen is unknown.

The CDR3 is made up of 14 amino acids. V was clipped by 2 bases and J by 2 bases, with 7 bases between them. Germline V gene sequence: CDR1 MNHEY, CDR2 SVGEGT. Cells stained for CD3, CD4, CD8, CD45RA, CD27 and viability were sorted into four CD45RA/CD27 subsets. The receptor comes from a human donor in good health. V is TRBV6-2 or TRBV6-3 and J is TRBJ1-5; D is unresolved. Sequenced: naive CD4+ T cells from blood. CDR3 DNA sequence: TGTGCCAGCAGTTACAGGGAAGGCAATCAGCCCCAGCATTTT. Protein product: CASSYREGNQPQHF.